What follows are 9 T cell receptor beta chains derived from one specimen sequenced in a study of T cell responses to AZD1222 COVID-19 vaccine. Data came from immunoSEQ multiplex PCR; TCRdb stores just in-frame clones and leaves some out. The repertoire holds about 160,000 clones, with over 75% as singletons. The sequenced sample was peripheral blood, obtained 28 days after the second AZD1222 dose. These receptors all come from an adult who received the AZD1222 COVID-19 vaccine.

V usage is TRBV4-1 and J usage is TRBJ2-2; 8 bases line up with TRBD1. This CDR3 is built from 18 residues. CDR1 is MGHRA and CDR2 is YSYEKL in the germline V gene. V shed 9 bases, J shed 8 bases, and the junction held 23 bases outside the gene matches. CDR3 bases: TGCGCCAGGACCCCGGGACAGGACCGAATCCACGCTGAGGGGGAGCTGTTTTTT. Translated: CARTPGQDRIHAEGELFF.

The gene calls are TRBV5-4 and TRBJ1-1; D gene unclear. The CDR3 consists of 16 residues. V was trimmed by 0 bases and J by 1 base, leaving 13 bases between them. Germline-derived CDR1 and CDR2 are SGHNT and YYREEE (reference sequence). CDR3 region: CASSLGGLGKNTEAFF. CDR3 bases: TGTGCCAGCAGCTTGGGAGGCCTGGGCAAGAACACTGAAGCTTTCTTT.

The V and J genes are TRBV12-5 and TRBJ2-1; D might be TRBD1 or TRBD2, each matching 6 bases. The V end was cut by 4 bases, the J end by 4 bases, with 17 bases between. CDR1 is LGHNT and CDR2 is FRNRAP in the germline V gene. The CDR3 length is 16 residues. The CDR3 reads CASGSLSGAVYNEQFF. The CDR3 nucleotides are TGTGCTAGTGGTTCTCTGTCGGGGGCAGTTTACAATGAGCAGTTCTTC.

This clone was recorded a few times. This chain uses TRBV28 with TRBJ1-3, with a possible D match to TRBD1 (6 bases). The germline CDR1 and CDR2 sequences are MDHEN and SYDVKM. The CDR3 length is 15 residues. Trimming took 2 bases from V and 3 from J, leaving 11 bases between them. The CDR3 sequence is CASSLIQGFGNTIYF. Here the CDR3 DNA reads TGTGCCAGCAGTTTAATTCAGGGGTTTGGAAACACCATATATTTT.

This chain uses TRBV18 with TRBJ1-6; D is unclear. The CDR3 contains 13 residues. The ends were cut back, 4 bases at V and 7 bases at J, with 8 bases in the middle. From germline, CDR1 is KGHSH and CDR2 LQKENI. DNA of the CDR3: TGTGCCAGCTCACAGGTGGTAAATTCACCCCTCCACTTT. The encoded protein is CASSQVVNSPLHF.

CDR3 amino acids: CASSSQGTSSYEQYF. The CDR3 DNA follows: TGTGCCAGCAGCTCGCAGGGGACTAGCTCCTACGAGCAGTACTTC. The V call is TRBV7-9, the J call TRBJ2-7; 8 positions match TRBD2. The CDR3 length is 15 residues. The junction had 5 bases not matched to a gene; V was cut back by 4 bases and J by 0 bases. The germline V gene encodes CDR1 SEHNR and CDR2 FQNEAQ (reference sequence).

This clone appeared a few times. In DNA form, the CDR3 reads TGTGCCAGCGGTAGGGACAGGGTCGTCTATGGCTACACCTTC. This translates into CASGRDRVVYGYTF. This sequence joins TRBV6-5 and TRBJ1-2; 9 nucleotides line up with TRBD1. In germline, CDR1 is MNHEY, CDR2 SVGAGI. The CDR3 is 14 residues long. The junction had 8 bases not matched to a gene; V was cut back by 8 bases and J by 4 bases.

The genes are TRBV6-5 and TRBJ1-1; 7 bases agree with TRBD1. The J segment lost 4 bases and the V segment lost 5 bases, leaving 7 bases of the junction unmatched. This CDR3 region has 14 residues. CDR1 and CDR2 from the germline V gene are MNHEY and SVGAGI. The CDR3 is CASSTDRISTEAFF. For the CDR3, the DNA is TGTGCCAGCAGTACGGACAGGATCTCCACTGAAGCTTTCTTT.

J is TRBJ2-7 and V is TRBV12-5; maybe TRBD2 (6 bases). Germline lookup yields CDR1 LGHNT and CDR2 FRNRAP. V was cut by 2 bases and J by 0 bases, with 8 bases left in between. This CDR3 is 14 amino acids long. The CDR3 nucleotides read TGTGCTAGTGGTTTGTCCGGGAGCTCCTACGAGCAGTACTTC. The encoded protein is CASGLSGSSYEQYF.